A single sample is the source of the 31 T cell receptor beta chains below, sequenced in a study of blood T cell repertoires in COVID-19. Libraries were prepared by immunoSEQ multiplex PCR; TCRdb keeps only in-frame clonotypes and omits some of them. The sample lists approximately 300,000 clones, more than 75% occurring once. The sequencing input was peripheral blood. These receptor sequences come from a woman aged 50 to 65 with acute or convalescent COVID-19.

This clone showed up just a few times. The chain uses TRBV7-9 and TRBJ2-1; maybe TRBD2 (5 bases). The CDR3 length is 13 residues. V lost 1 base, J lost 9 bases, and 10 bases lay in between. CDR1 and CDR2 (germline): SEHNR, FQNEAQ (reference sequence). CDR3 residues: CASSLDGGPEQFF. The CDR3 bases are TGTGCCAGCAGCTTAGACGGAGGACCTGAGCAGTTCTTC.

This clone showed up just a few times. The chain uses TRBV5-1 and TRBJ1-6; 7 positions agree with TRBD1. Looked up from germline, CDR1 is SGHRS and CDR2 is YFSETQ. V trimming: 4 bases; J trimming: 0 bases; junction bases outside the gene matches: 4. The CDR3 length is 16 residues. The DNA of the CDR3 is TGCGCCAGCAGCGAACAGGGGAGCTCCTATAATTCACCCCTCCACTTT. This translates into CASSEQGSSYNSPLHF.

The table lists this clone with a count of one. The CDR3 DNA reads TGCGCCAGCAGCTTGGACGGGACTAGCGGGAGGGGGGATGAGCAGTTCTTC. Its translation: CASSLDGTSGRGDEQFF. This rearrangement joins TRBV5-1 to TRBJ2-1, with 16 bases lining up with TRBD2. The junction had 5 bases not matched to a gene; V was cut back by 0 bases and J by 8 bases. The CDR3 spans 17 residues. Germline CDR1 SGHRS, CDR2 YFSETQ. Drawing the rest from reference TRBV5-1 and TRBJ2-1, the complete variable domain is KAGVTQTPRYLIKTRGQQVTLSCSPISGHRSVSWYQQTPGQGLQFLFEYFSETQRNKGNFPGRFSGRQFSNSRSEMNVSTLELGDSALYLCASSLDGTSGRGDEQFFGPGTRLTVL.

The chain recombines TRBV3-1 (or the pseudogene TRBV3-2) with TRBJ2-4; D ambiguous. CDR1 and CDR2 from the germline V gene are LGHDT and YNNKEL (reference sequence). Trimming removed 0 bases at V and 4 bases at J, with 7 bases between. CDR3 size: 14 residues. In DNA, the CDR3 is TGTGCCAGCAGCCAAGATCCCGAGAAAAACATTCAGTACTTC. This encodes CASSQDPEKNIQYF.

The rearrangement joins TRBV27 to TRBJ2-7; 7 bases are shared with TRBD2. The length of the CDR3 is 16 residues. V trimming: 1 base; J trimming: 0 bases; junction bases outside the gene matches: 6. Germline CDR1 and CDR2: MNHEY and SMNVEV (reference sequence). The CDR3 DNA follows: TGTGCCAGCAGTTTATACCGCCCTAGCGGCTCCTACGAGCAGTACTTC. This sequence encodes CASSLYRPSGSYEQYF.

The chain links TRBV5-5 to TRBJ1-3; TRBD1 is a possible D gene (5 bases). V was shortened by 0 bases and J by 4 bases, with 8 bases between the two germline ends. The V gene's germline CDR1 is SGHKS and CDR2 YYEKEE (reference sequence). This CDR3 spans 14 amino acids. The CDR3 is CASSLVGVGNTIYF. As DNA, the CDR3 is TGTGCCAGCAGCTTGGTAGGGGTCGGAAACACCATATATTTT. The whole variable domain, filled in from reference TRBV5-5 and TRBJ1-3, reads DAGVTQSPTHLIKTRGQQVTLRCSPISGHKSVSWYQQVLGQGPQFIFQYYEKEERGRGNFPDRFSARQFPNYSSELNVNALLLGDSALYLCASSLVGVGNTIYFGEGSWLTVV.

The chain combines TRBV7-2 with TRBJ2-7, with 8 bases matching TRBD2. V lost 5 bases and J lost 5; bases outside the gene matches: 11. This CDR3 spans 15 amino acids. CDR1 and CDR2 (germline): SGHTA, FQGNSA. The CDR3 nucleotides are TGTGCCAGCAGCCGCGTTGCGGGAGGAACCAACGAGCAGTACTTC. The encoded protein is CASSRVAGGTNEQYF.

This clone was found a few times. This chain links TRBV14 with TRBJ2-5; 8 bases agree with TRBD1. Per germline, CDR1 SGHDN and CDR2 FVKESK. The trim removed 1 base at V and 1 base at J, leaving 2 bases unmatched. This CDR3 has 15 amino acids. CDR3 DNA: TGTGCCAGCAGCCAAGCAGGGGGCGTCCAAGAGACCCAGTACTTC. Encoded protein: CASSQAGGVQETQYF.

The CDR3 protein is CATSSPQGPNTEAFF. CDR3 bases: TGTGCCACCAGCAGCCCACAGGGACCGAACACTGAAGCTTTCTTT. The gene calls are TRBV15 and TRBJ1-1, with a possible D match to TRBD1 (6 bases). Trimming took 3 bases from V and 1 from J, leaving 12 bases between them. From germline, CDR1 is LNHNV and CDR2 YYDKDF (reference sequence). CDR3 size: 15 residues. The entire variable domain, with the rest obtained from reference TRBV15 and TRBJ1-1, is as follows: DAMVIQNPRYQVTQFGKPVTLSCSQTLNHNVMYWYQQKSSQAPKLLFHYYDKDFNNEADTPDNFQSRRPNTSFCFLDIRSPGLGDTAMYLCATSSPQGPNTEAFFGQGTRLTVV.

This chain uses TRBV19 with TRBJ1-1; no clear D. The CDR3 contains 15 residues. Germline lookup yields CDR1 LNHDA and CDR2 SQIVND (reference sequence). Trimming stripped 1 base from V and 4 bases from J, with 13 bases between. CDR3 amino acids: CASSIGPYGVTEAFF. The DNA for the CDR3 is TGTGCCAGTAGTATAGGACCGTACGGGGTCACTGAAGCTTTCTTT.

The genes are TRBV3-1 (or the pseudogene TRBV3-2) and TRBJ1-5, with D uncertain. V gave up 1 base and J gave up 3 bases, with 10 bases separating them. Per the germline V gene, CDR1 is LGHDT and CDR2 is YNNKEL (reference sequence). This CDR3 has 15 amino acids. The CDR3 loop is CASSQGGFDNQPQHF. DNA of the CDR3: TGTGCCAGCAGCCAAGGCGGGTTTGACAATCAGCCCCAGCATTTT.

The J gene is TRBJ2-7, the V gene TRBV11-2; 9 bases agree with TRBD1. V was pared by 1 base and J by 3 bases, with 10 bases of the junction left unmatched. Germline loops: CDR1 SGHAT, CDR2 FQNNGV. The CDR3 has 17 residues. The CDR3 spells CASSLVRGQGFVYEQYF. The CDR3 coding sequence is TGTGCCAGCAGCTTAGTACGGGGACAGGGTTTCGTCTACGAGCAGTACTTC. Based on the CDR3 plus reference TRBV11-2 and TRBJ2-7, the full variable domain is EAGVAQSPRYKIIEKRQSVAFWCNPISGHATLYWYQQILGQGPKLLIQFQNNGVVDDSQLPKDRFSAERLKGVDSTLKIQPAKLEDSAVYLCASSLVRGQGFVYEQYFGPGTRLTVT.

V and J are TRBV7-9 and TRBJ2-1, with a possible D match to TRBD2 (5 bases). V was clipped by 2 bases and J by 2 bases, with 13 bases between them. Germline V gives CDR1 SEHNR, CDR2 FQNEAQ (reference sequence). The CDR3 length is 16 residues. Here the CDR3 reads CASSLRGGVTYNEQFF. CDR3 nucleotides: TGTGCCAGCAGCTTACGGGGTGGAGTAACCTACAATGAGCAGTTCTTC.

V usage is TRBV24-1 and J usage is TRBJ1-5; tentative D call: TRBD1 (6 bases). V was clipped by 5 bases and J by 7 bases, with 14 bases between them. The CDR3 is made up of 14 amino acids. CDR1 is KGHDR, CDR2 SFDVKD, per germline. The CDR3 sequence: CATSGGGGEQPQHF. Here the CDR3 DNA reads TGTGCCACCAGTGGAGGGGGAGGGGAACAGCCCCAGCATTTT.

The rearrangement uses TRBV5-1 and TRBJ2-7; D remains ambiguous. V shed 3 bases and J shed 3 bases, with 4 bases lying between them. The germline V gene encodes CDR1 SGHRS and CDR2 YFSETQ. The CDR3 sequence is 11 residues long. The CDR3 loop is CASSYSYEQYF. The CDR3 DNA reads TGCGCCAGCAGCTACAGCTACGAGCAGTACTTC. The full variable domain, in which reference TRBV5-1 and TRBJ2-7 provide the parts outside the CDR3, is KAGVTQTPRYLIKTRGQQVTLSCSPISGHRSVSWYQQTPGQGLQFLFEYFSETQRNKGNFPGRFSGRQFSNSRSEMNVSTLELGDSALYLCASSYSYEQYFGPGTRLTVT.

The genes are TRBV28 and TRBJ1-5; D perhaps matches TRBD1 (6 bases). V dropped 7 bases and J dropped 7 bases, with 14 bases sitting between them. Germline loops: CDR1 MDHEN, CDR2 SYDVKM. This CDR3 region has 13 residues. Written as DNA, the CDR3 is TGTGCCAGCAAGGGGGTGAGGGGGCAGCCCCAGCATTTT. Its protein is CASKGVRGQPQHF.

V usage is TRBV27 and J usage is TRBJ2-2; 7 nucleotides agree with TRBD1. Per germline, CDR1 MNHEY and CDR2 SMNVEV (reference sequence). The V gene end was trimmed by 6 bases and the J gene end by 1 base; junction bases not matched to a gene: 14. The CDR3 runs 18 residues. The CDR3 here is CASRPPEQGSWNTGELFF. Here the CDR3 DNA reads TGTGCCAGCAGACCCCCGGAACAGGGGAGTTGGAACACCGGGGAGCTGTTTTTT.

The chain joins TRBV7-9 to TRBJ1-1; the D gene is possibly TRBD1 (6 bases). The germline CDR1 and CDR2 sequences are SEHNR and FQNEAQ (reference sequence). The CDR3 has 14 residues. V dropped 5 bases and J dropped 3 bases, with 13 bases sitting between them. The CDR3 loop reads CASSPRGSDTEAFF. For the CDR3, the DNA is TGTGCCAGCAGCCCCAGGGGAAGCGACACTGAAGCTTTCTTT.

V gene TRBV9 combines with J gene TRBJ2-7, with a possible D match to TRBD1 (6 bases). V was cut by 0 bases and J by 3 bases, with 13 bases left in between. The germline V gene encodes CDR1 SGDLS and CDR2 YYNGEE. The CDR3 contains 15 residues. CDR3: CASSVGGGDYYEQYF. The CDR3 DNA follows: TGTGCCAGCAGCGTAGGAGGGGGTGACTACTACGAGCAGTACTTC.

V and J are TRBV6-5 and TRBJ2-1, with D possibly being TRBD2 (5 bases). The CDR3 consists of 12 residues. The germline V gene has CDR1 MNHEY and CDR2 SVGAGI. V lost 8 bases and J lost 6, with 11 bases in between. The CDR3 region has the DNA TGTGCCAGCTTCTCGGGGAGCAATGAGCAGTTCTTC. This sequence encodes CASFSGSNEQFF.

The rearrangement joins TRBV20-1 to TRBJ2-1; TRBD2 matches at 9 bases. The trim removed 3 bases at V and 1 base at J, leaving 4 bases unmatched. This CDR3 has 15 residues. Per the germline V gene, CDR1 is DFQATT and CDR2 is SNEGSKA (reference sequence). This CDR3 reads CSASYSGRSYNEQFF. The CDR3 DNA reads TGCAGTGCTAGTTATAGCGGGAGATCCTACAATGAGCAGTTCTTC.

The chain employs TRBV6-6 and TRBJ2-3; the match to TRBD2 covers 7 bases. V shed 4 bases, J shed 2 bases, and the junction held 9 bases outside the gene matches. Germline V CDR1 and CDR2: MNHNY, SVGAGI (reference sequence). This CDR3 region has 16 residues. For the CDR3, the DNA is TGTGCCAGCAGTTCCCCTAGCGGTCCCCTCACAGATACGCAGTATTTT. Encoded protein: CASSSPSGPLTDTQYF.

The rearrangement uses TRBV19 and TRBJ1-1, with a tentative D call TRBD1 (5 bases). This CDR3 contains 12 residues. The germline V gene has CDR1 LNHDA and CDR2 SQIVND (reference sequence). Between the trimmed V and J ends, which lost 6 bases and 4 bases, there was a span of 9 bases. The CDR3 spells CASSLRGTEAFF. The CDR3 DNA is TGTGCCAGTAGCCTTAGGGGCACTGAAGCTTTCTTT.

This clone was detected a few times. The chain joins TRBV29-1 to TRBJ2-7; 11 positions match TRBD1. Germline V gives CDR1 SQVTM, CDR2 ANQGSEA. The CDR3 has 13 amino acids. V shed 7 bases, J shed 5 bases, and the junction held 7 bases outside the gene matches. The CDR3 reads CSAPGQGGNEQYF. The CDR3, as DNA: TGCAGCGCCCCGGGACAGGGGGGCAACGAGCAGTACTTC.

The rearrangement joins TRBV6-2 or TRBV6-3 to TRBJ2-1, with 9 positions matching TRBD1. The CDR3 spans 17 residues. J gave up 9 bases and V 0 bases, and 12 bases lay outside the gene matches. Germline V gene lookup returns CDR1 MNHEY and CDR2 SVGEGT. The CDR3 loop reads CASSYSGGTGYWIEQFF. The CDR3 DNA sequence: TGTGCCAGCAGTTACTCAGGAGGGACAGGGTATTGGATTGAGCAGTTCTTC.

The rearrangement joins TRBV19 to TRBJ1-2, with 8 bases lining up with TRBD1. Germline V gene sequence: CDR1 LNHDA, CDR2 SQIVND (reference sequence). The CDR3 is 16 residues long. J was trimmed by 4 bases and V by 4 bases; bases with no gene match: 11. Written as DNA, the CDR3 is TGTGCCAGTAGTACTAATCAGGGGGCGCAGCTCTATGGCTACACCTTC. It codes for CASSTNQGAQLYGYTF.

The chain recombines TRBV29-1 with TRBJ2-1; 8 positions agree with TRBD1. The J segment lost 8 bases and the V segment lost 3 bases, leaving 15 bases of the junction unmatched. CDR3 length equals 16 residues. Germline assignment: CDR1 SQVTM and CDR2 ANQGSEA. As DNA, the CDR3 is TGCAGCGTTGACAACCCAACAGGGGGGCCCGAGGATGAGCAGTTCTTC. Amino acid sequence: CSVDNPTGGPEDEQFF.

In DNA form, the CDR3 reads TGTGCCAGCAGCCCCCCGGTGGGGCTAGTCGAGCAGTACTTC. Translated, it gives CASSPPVGLVEQYF. The chain uses TRBV7-3 and TRBJ2-7, with a tentative D call TRBD1 (5 bases). The V end was cut by 5 bases, the J end by 6 bases, with 17 bases between. Germline assignment: CDR1 SGHTA and CDR2 FQGTGA. CDR3 length: 14 amino acids.

The genes are TRBV27 and TRBJ2-4; 9 nucleotides align to TRBD1. The CDR3 contains 13 residues. Germline assignment: CDR1 MNHEY and CDR2 SMNVEV (reference sequence). V lost 6 bases to trimming and J lost 6 bases; unmatched junction nucleotides: 3. The CDR3 nucleotides are TGTGCCAGCAGCGGACAGGGGATAAACATTCAGTACTTC. Its translation is CASSGQGINIQYF.

The J gene is TRBJ2-2, the V gene TRBV7-2; 7 nucleotides align to TRBD2. The CDR3 sequence is 14 residues long. Germline assignment: CDR1 SGHTA and CDR2 FQGNSA. Trimming removed 4 bases from V and 8 bases from J; junction bases left unmatched: 7. This CDR3 reads CASSSGLVWGELFF. CDR3 coding DNA: TGTGCCAGCAGCTCTGGACTAGTCTGGGGGGAGCTGTTTTTT.

This chain uses TRBV10-3 with TRBJ2-7, with 12 bases identical to TRBD2. The CDR3 is made up of 18 amino acids. V trimming: 0 bases; J trimming: 1 base; junction bases outside the gene matches: 7. Germline V gene sequence: CDR1 ENHRY, CDR2 SYGVKD. CDR3 residues: CAISESMTSGSRSYEQYF. CDR3 DNA sequence: TGTGCCATCAGTGAGTCGATGACTAGCGGGAGTAGGTCCTACGAGCAGTACTTC.